These 12 T cell receptor beta chains came from one sample sequenced in a study of control samples from healthy donors and cancer patients. Sequenced by immunoSEQ multiplex PCR; TCRdb stores in-frame clones only, minus some. This table has 98,000 or so clones, roughly four fifths appearing once. The sequenced sample was blood. These receptors all stem from a man aged 18 to 35 in good health.

The chain couples TRBV2 to TRBJ2-2; D is perhaps TRBD1 (6 bases). Germline loops: CDR1 SNHLY, CDR2 FYNNEI. Deletions cut 7 bases from V and 4 bases from J, with 19 bases between. This CDR3 region has 16 residues. The CDR3 reads CASTRLRTDSTGELFF. The CDR3 DNA reads TGTGCCAGCACTCGGCTTAGGACAGACTCCACCGGGGAGCTGTTTTTT.

The chain links TRBV10-3 to TRBJ2-7, with 9 bases that match TRBD1. Germline V lookup: CDR1 ENHRY, CDR2 SYGVKD. Trimming took 5 bases from V and 2 from J; bases not matched to a gene: 16. CDR3 size: 18 residues. CDR3 region: CAISPGQGSVTRPYEQYF. The CDR3 DNA reads TGTGCCATCAGTCCGGGACAGGGATCTGTAACCCGCCCCTACGAGCAGTACTTC.

For the CDR3, the DNA is TGTGCCTGGAGTAGTAAGTTCGGGACAAGGATAAGAGAGACCCAGTACTTC. Translated: CAWSSKFGTRIRETQYF. The chain couples TRBV30 to TRBJ2-5, with D perhaps matching TRBD1 (6 bases). Germline loops: CDR1 GTSNPN, CDR2 SVGIG (reference sequence). The V gene lost 2 bases and the J gene lost 4 bases, with 23 bases spanning the gap. CDR3 length equals 17 residues.

This chain connects TRBV12-3 or TRBV12-4 to TRBJ1-1; tentatively, D is TRBD1 (6 bases). This CDR3 is built from 13 residues. Trimming removed 5 bases at V and 5 bases at J, with 12 bases between. Here the CDR3 DNA reads TGTGCCAGCAGTGTAGGGGGAGTGACTGAAGCTTTCTTT. Protein sequence: CASSVGGVTEAFF.

This chain links TRBV4-3 with TRBJ1-4; D is perhaps TRBD1 (5 bases). Trimming cost V 1 base and J 0 bases, with 15 bases left between them. Germline V gene lookup returns CDR1 LGHNA and CDR2 YSLEER. This CDR3 has 18 residues. CDR3 protein: CASSQVGQDLATNEKLFF. The DNA for the CDR3 is TGCGCCAGCAGCCAAGTGGGGCAGGACCTTGCAACTAATGAAAAACTGTTTTTT.

The chain links TRBV19 to TRBJ2-3; the match to TRBD2 covers 7 bases. Germline assignment: CDR1 LNHDA and CDR2 SQIVND (reference sequence). V shed 3 bases and J 1 base; nucleotides not matched to a gene: 4. This CDR3 contains 15 residues. The CDR3 DNA is TGTGCCAGTAGTATTGGCCTAGCGGGCACAGATACGCAGTATTTT. Translated: CASSIGLAGTDTQYF.

The chain carries TRBV12-2 and TRBJ2-1; the DNA was not used to check the table's D call, TRBD1. TRBV12-2 corresponds to a pseudogene. The CDR3 spans 22 residues. This CDR3 is CASRLGGVPGQAARDSYNEQFF. The CDR3 region has the DNA TGTGCAAGTCGCTTGGGGGGGGTCCCGGGACAGGCCGCCCGAGACTCCTACAATGAGCAGTTCTTC.

The genes are TRBV6-5 and TRBJ1-1; TRBD1 might be the D (6 bases). This CDR3 comprises 14 residues. V lost 6 bases and J lost 1, with 12 bases in between. CDR1 is MNHEY and CDR2 is SVGAGI in the germline V gene. In DNA form, the CDR3 reads TGTGCCAGCAGCCGTATACAGGGGAACACTGAAGCTTTCTTT. Translating gives CASSRIQGNTEAFF.

V and J are TRBV13 and TRBJ2-3; TRBD1 is a possible D gene (6 bases). Trimming stripped 7 bases from V and 4 bases from J, with 12 bases between. The germline V gene has CDR1 PRHDT and CDR2 FYEKMQ (reference sequence). The CDR3 runs 13 residues. The CDR3 bases are TGTGCCAGCACCTCATGGGGGCCAGATACGCAGTATTTT. Its protein product is CASTSWGPDTQYF. Variable domain in full (rest from reference TRBV13 and TRBJ2-3): AAGVIQSPRHLIKEKRETATLKCYPIPRHDTVYWYQQGPGQDPQFLISFYEKMQSDKGSIPDRFSAQQFSDYHSELNMSSLELGDSALYFCASTSWGPDTQYFGPGTRLTVL.

V usage is TRBV5-6 and J usage is TRBJ2-6, with TRBD1 matching 8 bases. The CDR3 consists of 18 residues. Germline V gene lookup returns CDR1 SGHDT and CDR2 YYEEEE. J was trimmed by 4 bases and V by 1 base; bases with no gene match: 10. The CDR3 DNA reads TGTGCCAGCAGCTTGTATCCGGCAGGGGGCTTCGGGGCCAACGTCCTGACTTTC. It yields the protein CASSLYPAGGFGANVLTF.

The chain carries TRBV28 and TRBJ2-7, with 8 positions matching TRBD1. The CDR3 consists of 13 residues. Germline V lookup: CDR1 MDHEN, CDR2 SYDVKM. V shed 6 bases, J shed 7 bases, and the junction held 8 bases outside the gene matches. As DNA, the CDR3 is TGTGCCAGCAGCAGGGGGCGGTTGAGGGAGCAGTACTTC. This translates into CASSRGRLREQYF.

This chain joins TRBV9 and TRBJ1-3, with 9 bases aligning to TRBD1. The V gene's germline CDR1 is SGDLS and CDR2 YYNGEE. V shed 4 bases, J shed 3 bases, and the junction held 14 bases outside the gene matches. This CDR3 is 18 amino acids long. CDR3 DNA sequence: TGTGCCAGCAGCCCACCCTTTGACGGGACAGGGATTGGAAACACCATATATTTT. This encodes CASSPPFDGTGIGNTIYF.